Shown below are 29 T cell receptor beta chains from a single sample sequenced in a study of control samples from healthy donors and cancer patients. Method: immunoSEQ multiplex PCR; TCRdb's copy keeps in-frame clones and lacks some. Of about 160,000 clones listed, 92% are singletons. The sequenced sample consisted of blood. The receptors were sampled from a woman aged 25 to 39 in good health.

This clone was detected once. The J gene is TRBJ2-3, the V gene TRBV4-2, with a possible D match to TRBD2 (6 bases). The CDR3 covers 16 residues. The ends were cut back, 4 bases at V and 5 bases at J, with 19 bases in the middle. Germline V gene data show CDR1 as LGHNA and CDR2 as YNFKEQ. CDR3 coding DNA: TGTGCCAGCAGCCGCCTACTAGCAGGAAAAGGAGATACGCAGTATTTT. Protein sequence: CASSRLLAGKGDTQYF.

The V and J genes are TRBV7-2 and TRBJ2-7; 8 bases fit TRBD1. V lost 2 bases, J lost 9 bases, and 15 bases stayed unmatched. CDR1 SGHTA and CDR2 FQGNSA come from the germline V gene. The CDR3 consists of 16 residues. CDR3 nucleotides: TGTGCCAGCAGCTTAACCCTTGCGACAGGGGCTTTCGGGCAGTACTTC. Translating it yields CASSLTLATGAFGQYF.

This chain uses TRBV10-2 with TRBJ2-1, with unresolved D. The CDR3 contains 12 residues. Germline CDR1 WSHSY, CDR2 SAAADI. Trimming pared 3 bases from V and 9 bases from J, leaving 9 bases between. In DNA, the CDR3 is TGCGCCAGCAGTGATAGGGTATCTGAGCAGTTCTTC. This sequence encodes CASSDRVSEQFF.

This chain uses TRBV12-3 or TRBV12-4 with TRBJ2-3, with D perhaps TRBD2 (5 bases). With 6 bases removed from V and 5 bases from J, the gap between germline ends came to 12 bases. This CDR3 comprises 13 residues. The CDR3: CASSLDRGDTQYF. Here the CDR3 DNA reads TGTGCCAGCAGCCTTGACCGGGGAGATACGCAGTATTTT.

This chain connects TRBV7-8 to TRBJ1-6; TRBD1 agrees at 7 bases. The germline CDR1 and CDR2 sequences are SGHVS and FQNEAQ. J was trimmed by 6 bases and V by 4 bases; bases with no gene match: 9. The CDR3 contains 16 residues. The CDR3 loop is CASSWDSATPNSPLHF. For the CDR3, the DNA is TGTGCCAGCAGCTGGGACAGCGCTACCCCTAATTCACCCCTCCACTTT.

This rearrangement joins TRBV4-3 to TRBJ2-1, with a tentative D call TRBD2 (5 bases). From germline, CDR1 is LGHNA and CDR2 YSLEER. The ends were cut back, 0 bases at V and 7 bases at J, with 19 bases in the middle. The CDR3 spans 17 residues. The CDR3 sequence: CASSQDRATGIRNEQFF. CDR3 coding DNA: TGCGCCAGCAGCCAAGATCGGGCTACGGGGATTCGGAATGAGCAGTTCTTC.

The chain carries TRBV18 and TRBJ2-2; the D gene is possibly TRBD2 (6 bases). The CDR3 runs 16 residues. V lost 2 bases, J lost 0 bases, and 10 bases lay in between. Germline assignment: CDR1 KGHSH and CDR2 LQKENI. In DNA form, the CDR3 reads TGTGCCAGCTCACCAAATCCGGGAGCGAACACCGGGGAGCTGTTTTTT. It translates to CASSPNPGANTGELFF.

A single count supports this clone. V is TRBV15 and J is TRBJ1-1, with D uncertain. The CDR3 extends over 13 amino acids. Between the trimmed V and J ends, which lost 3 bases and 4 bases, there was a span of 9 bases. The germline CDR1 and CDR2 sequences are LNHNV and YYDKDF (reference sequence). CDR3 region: CATSSTVVTEAFF. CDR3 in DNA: TGTGCCACCAGCAGTACGGTTGTCACTGAAGCTTTCTTT.

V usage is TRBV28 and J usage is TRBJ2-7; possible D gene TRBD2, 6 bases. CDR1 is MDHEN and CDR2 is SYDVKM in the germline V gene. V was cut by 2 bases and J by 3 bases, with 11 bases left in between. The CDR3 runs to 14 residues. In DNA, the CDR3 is TGTGCCAGCAGTTTAGGAGGGAGAGGCTACGAGCAGTACTTC. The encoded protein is CASSLGGRGYEQYF.

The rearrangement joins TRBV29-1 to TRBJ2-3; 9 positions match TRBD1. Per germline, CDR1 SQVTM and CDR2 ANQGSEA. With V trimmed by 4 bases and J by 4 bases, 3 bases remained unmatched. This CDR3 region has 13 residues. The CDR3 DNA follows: TGCAGCGTTGCGGGACAGGGCGCAGATACGCAGTATTTT. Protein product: CSVAGQGADTQYF.

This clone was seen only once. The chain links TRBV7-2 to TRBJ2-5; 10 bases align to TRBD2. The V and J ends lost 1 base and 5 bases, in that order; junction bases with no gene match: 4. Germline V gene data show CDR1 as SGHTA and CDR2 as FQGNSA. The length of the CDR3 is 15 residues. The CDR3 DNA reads TGTGCCAGCAGCTTAGGTAGCGGGAGGAGGGAGACCCAGTACTTC. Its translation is CASSLGSGRRETQYF.

The CDR3 loop is CASSEVQVYYGYTF. Here the CDR3 DNA reads TGTGCCAGCAGTGAAGTCCAGGTTTACTATGGCTACACCTTC. The rearrangement links TRBV6-1 to TRBJ1-2; unclear D gene. Trimming left V 1 base short and J 3 bases short, with 9 bases between. Germline CDR1 and CDR2: MNHNS and SASEGT. This CDR3 region has 14 residues.

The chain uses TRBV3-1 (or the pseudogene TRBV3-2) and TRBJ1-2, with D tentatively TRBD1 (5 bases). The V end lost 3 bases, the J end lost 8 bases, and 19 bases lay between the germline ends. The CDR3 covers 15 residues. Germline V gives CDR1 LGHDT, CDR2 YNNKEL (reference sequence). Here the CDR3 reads CASSHHQTRDSGYTF. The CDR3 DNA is TGTGCCAGCAGCCATCACCAAACCAGGGACTCCGGCTACACCTTC.

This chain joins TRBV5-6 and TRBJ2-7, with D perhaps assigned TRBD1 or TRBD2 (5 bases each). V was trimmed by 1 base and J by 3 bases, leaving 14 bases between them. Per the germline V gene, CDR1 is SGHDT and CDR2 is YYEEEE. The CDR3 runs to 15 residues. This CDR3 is CASSLWPGTVYEQYF. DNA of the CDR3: TGTGCCAGCAGCTTGTGGCCCGGGACGGTCTACGAGCAGTACTTC.

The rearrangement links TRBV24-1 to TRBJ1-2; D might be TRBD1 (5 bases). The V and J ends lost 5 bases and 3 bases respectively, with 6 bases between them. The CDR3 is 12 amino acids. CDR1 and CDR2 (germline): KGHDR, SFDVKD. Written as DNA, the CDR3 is TGTGCCACCAGTGGCAGGGACTATGGCTACACCTTC. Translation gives CATSGRDYGYTF.

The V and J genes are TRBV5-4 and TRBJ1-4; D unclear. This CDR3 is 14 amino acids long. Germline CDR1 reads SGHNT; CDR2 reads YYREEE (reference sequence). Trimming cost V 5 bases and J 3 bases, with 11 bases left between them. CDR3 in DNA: TGTGCCAGCAGTGGCGGGATGTCTAATGAAAAACTGTTTTTT. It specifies CASSGGMSNEKLFF.

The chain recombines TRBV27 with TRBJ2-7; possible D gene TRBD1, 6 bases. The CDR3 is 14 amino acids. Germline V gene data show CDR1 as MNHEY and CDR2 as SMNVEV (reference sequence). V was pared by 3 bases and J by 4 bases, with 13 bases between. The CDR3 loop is CASSFRGPPYEQYF. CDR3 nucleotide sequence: TGTGCCAGCAGTTTCAGGGGACCACCATACGAGCAGTACTTC.

The CDR3: CASSLQGRSGYTF. CDR3 coding DNA: TGTGCCAGCAGCTTGCAGGGGAGAAGTGGCTACACCTTC. The chain couples TRBV5-4 to TRBJ1-2, with TRBD1 as a possible D gene (6 bases). Trimming left V 1 base short and J 7 bases short, with 11 bases between. Germline loops: CDR1 SGHNT, CDR2 YYREEE (reference sequence). CDR3 length equals 13 residues. The full variable domain, in which reference TRBV5-4 and TRBJ1-2 provide the parts outside the CDR3, is ETGVTQSPTHLIKTRGQQVTLRCSSQSGHNTVSWYQQALGQGPQFIFQYYREEENGRGNFPPRFSGLQFPNYSSELNVNALELDDSALYLCASSLQGRSGYTFGSGTRLTVV.

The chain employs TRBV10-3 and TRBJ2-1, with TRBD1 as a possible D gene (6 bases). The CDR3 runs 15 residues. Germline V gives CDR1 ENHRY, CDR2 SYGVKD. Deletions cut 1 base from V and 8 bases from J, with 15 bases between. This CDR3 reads CAISEFGQRVDEQFF. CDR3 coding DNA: TGTGCCATCAGTGAGTTTGGACAGAGGGTCGATGAGCAGTTCTTC.

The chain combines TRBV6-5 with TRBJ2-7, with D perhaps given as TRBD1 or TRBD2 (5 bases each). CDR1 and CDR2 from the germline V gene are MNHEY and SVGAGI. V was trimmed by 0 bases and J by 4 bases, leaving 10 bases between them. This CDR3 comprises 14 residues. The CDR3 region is CASSYSIGGYEQYF. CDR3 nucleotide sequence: TGTGCCAGCAGTTACTCGATTGGGGGATACGAGCAGTACTTC.

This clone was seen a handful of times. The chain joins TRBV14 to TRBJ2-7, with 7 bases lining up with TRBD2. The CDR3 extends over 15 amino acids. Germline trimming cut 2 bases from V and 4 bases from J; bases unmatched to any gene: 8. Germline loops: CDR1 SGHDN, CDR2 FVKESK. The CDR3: CASSQNGAGAYEQYF. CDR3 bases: TGTGCCAGCAGCCAAAACGGGGCGGGAGCGTACGAGCAGTACTTC.

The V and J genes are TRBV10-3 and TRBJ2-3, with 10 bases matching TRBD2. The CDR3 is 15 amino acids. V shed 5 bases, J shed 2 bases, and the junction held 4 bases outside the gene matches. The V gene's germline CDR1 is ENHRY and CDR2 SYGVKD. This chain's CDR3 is CAISLLAGPTDTQYF. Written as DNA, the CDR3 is TGTGCCATCAGTCTACTAGCGGGACCCACAGATACGCAGTATTTT.

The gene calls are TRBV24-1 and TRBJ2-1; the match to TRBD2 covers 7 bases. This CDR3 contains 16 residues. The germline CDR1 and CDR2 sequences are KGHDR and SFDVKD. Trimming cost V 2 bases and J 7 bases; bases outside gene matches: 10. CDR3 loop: CATSDSKGGPRNEQFF. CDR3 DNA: TGTGCCACCAGTGATTCGAAGGGAGGGCCTAGGAATGAGCAGTTCTTC.

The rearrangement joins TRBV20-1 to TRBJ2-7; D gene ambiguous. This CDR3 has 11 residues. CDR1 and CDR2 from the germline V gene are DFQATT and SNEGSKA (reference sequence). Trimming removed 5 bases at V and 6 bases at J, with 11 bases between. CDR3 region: CSAPQVGEQYF. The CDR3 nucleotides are TGCAGTGCTCCCCAGGTGGGCGAGCAGTACTTC.

CDR3 DNA sequence: TGTGCCAGCAGCTTAGACCCAGGGCTTTCTGGCTACACCTTC. This encodes CASSLDPGLSGYTF. The chain recombines TRBV7-2 with TRBJ1-2, with D tentatively TRBD1 (5 bases). V dropped 1 base and J dropped 7 bases, with 13 bases sitting between them. Germline values: CDR1 SGHTA, CDR2 FQGNSA. The CDR3 is 14 amino acids.

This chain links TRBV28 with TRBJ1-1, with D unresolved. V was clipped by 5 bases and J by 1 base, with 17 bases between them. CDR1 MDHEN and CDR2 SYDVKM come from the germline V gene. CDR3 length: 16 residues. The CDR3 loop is CASSTPTTQPNTEAFF. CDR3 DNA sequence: TGTGCCAGCAGTACCCCAACGACGCAACCGAACACTGAAGCTTTCTTT.

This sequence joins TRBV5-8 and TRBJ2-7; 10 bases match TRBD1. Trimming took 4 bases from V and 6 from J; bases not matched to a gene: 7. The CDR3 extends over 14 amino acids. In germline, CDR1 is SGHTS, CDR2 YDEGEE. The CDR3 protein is CASSARQGAVEQYF. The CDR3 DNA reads TGTGCCAGCAGCGCGAGACAGGGGGCGGTCGAGCAGTACTTC.

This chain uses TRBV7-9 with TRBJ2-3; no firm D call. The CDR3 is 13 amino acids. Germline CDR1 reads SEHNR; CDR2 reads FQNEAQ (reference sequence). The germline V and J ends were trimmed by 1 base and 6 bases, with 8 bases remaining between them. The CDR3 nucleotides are TGTGCCAGCAGCTTAGTAGACAATGATACGCAGTATTTT. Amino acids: CASSLVDNDTQYF.

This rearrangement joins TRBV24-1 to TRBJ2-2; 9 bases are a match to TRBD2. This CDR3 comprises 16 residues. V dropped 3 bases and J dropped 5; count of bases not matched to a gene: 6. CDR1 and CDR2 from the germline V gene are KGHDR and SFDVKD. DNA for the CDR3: TGTGCCACCAGTGATGGCGGGAGGGGGTCGACCGGGGAGCTGTTTTTT. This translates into CATSDGGRGSTGELFF.